One sample yielded the 28 T cell receptor beta chains listed below, sequenced in a study of T cell responses to AZD1222 COVID-19 vaccine. Here immunoSEQ multiplex PCR was the method, and the copy in TCRdb shows in-frame clones only, minus some. The data contain 150,000 to 200,000 clones, approximately 90% of them seen just once; the ten biggest clones take up around 1.3%. The sequenced sample was peripheral blood, obtained 28 days after the second AZD1222 dose. Source of these receptors: an adult who received the AZD1222 COVID-19 vaccine.

The rearrangement uses TRBV27 and TRBJ1-1; a possible D gene is TRBD1 (6 bases). CDR1 and CDR2 (germline): MNHEY, SMNVEV (reference sequence). The ends were cut back, 7 bases at V and 2 bases at J, with 14 bases in the middle. There are 14 residues in the CDR3. Written as DNA, the CDR3 is TGTGCCAGCACCAAGGAGGGGGGTAACACTGAAGCTTTCTTT. It yields the protein CASTKEGGNTEAFF.

V usage is TRBV12-5 and J usage is TRBJ2-5, with a tentative D call TRBD1 (5 bases). Germline V lookup: CDR1 LGHNT, CDR2 FRNRAP. The V end lost 4 bases, the J end lost 3 bases, and 12 bases lay between the germline ends. This CDR3 contains 14 residues. This CDR3 is CASGSLGAKETQYF. CDR3 in DNA: TGTGCTAGTGGTTCTCTAGGGGCGAAAGAGACCCAGTACTTC.

The V gene is TRBV6-5, the J gene TRBJ2-1; 7 nucleotides align to TRBD2. The CDR3 length is 13 residues. CDR1 MNHEY and CDR2 SVGAGI come from the germline V gene. The junction had 3 bases not matched to a gene; V was cut back by 8 bases and J by 2 bases. Written as DNA, the CDR3 is TGTGCCAGCGGGCTAGCGGCCTACAATGAGCAGTTCTTC. Protein sequence: CASGLAAYNEQFF.

The chain combines TRBV9 with TRBJ2-2; 11 bases map to TRBD2. CDR1 SGDLS and CDR2 YYNGEE come from the germline V gene. V dropped 4 bases and J dropped 8; count of bases not matched to a gene: 4. The CDR3 is 14 amino acids. In DNA form, the CDR3 reads TGTGCCAGCAGCCCGACTAGCGGGGATGGGGAGCTGTTTTTT. This translates into CASSPTSGDGELFF.

The chain has TRBV6-5 and TRBJ1-6; TRBD1 matches 8 bases. V lost 6 bases and J lost 9; bases outside the gene matches: 4. The CDR3 consists of 13 residues. CDR1 is MNHEY, CDR2 SVGAGI, per germline. CDR3 coding DNA: TGTGCCAGCAGAGAGACAGGGGCTTCACCCCTCCACTTT. This translates into CASRETGASPLHF.

This chain connects TRBV7-3 to TRBJ2-3, with 7 bases identical to TRBD2. This CDR3 comprises 14 residues. Trimming at V came to 8 bases and at J to 1 base, leaving 6 bases not matched to a gene. Germline V gene data show CDR1 as SGHTA and CDR2 as FQGTGA. CDR3 sequence reads: CASPSGEGTDTQYF. DNA of the CDR3: TGTGCCAGCCCAAGCGGGGAGGGCACAGATACGCAGTATTTT. Based on the CDR3 plus reference TRBV7-3 and TRBJ2-3, the full variable domain is GAGVSQTPSNKVTEKGKYVELRCDPISGHTALYWYRQSLGQGPEFLIYFQGTGAADDSGLPNDRFFAVRPEGSVSTLKIQRTERGDSAVYLCASPSGEGTDTQYFGPGTRLTVL.

The genes are TRBV9 and TRBJ2-5; no definite D call. CDR1 and CDR2 (germline): SGDLS, YYNGEE. The CDR3 contains 15 residues. V lost 0 bases and J lost 3, with 12 bases in between. The CDR3 spells CASSVGEQREETQYF. The DNA of the CDR3 is TGTGCCAGCAGCGTAGGTGAGCAGCGAGAAGAGACCCAGTACTTC.

The rearrangement joins TRBV5-1 to TRBJ1-3; 10 bases align to TRBD1. Trimming cost V 3 bases and J 0 bases; bases outside gene matches: 3. The length of the CDR3 is 16 residues. CDR1 SGHRS and CDR2 YFSETQ come from the germline V gene. In nucleotides, the CDR3 is TGCGCCAGCAGCTCGGACAGGGGGAGCTCTGGAAACACCATATATTTT. Protein: CASSSDRGSSGNTIYF.

This chain uses TRBV28 with TRBJ2-4, with 7 positions matching TRBD1. From germline, CDR1 is MDHEN and CDR2 SYDVKM. The length of the CDR3 is 16 residues. The V and J ends lost 3 bases and 0 bases, in that order; junction bases with no gene match: 5. CDR3 region: CASSFIQGLAKNIQYF. CDR3 in DNA: TGTGCCAGCAGTTTTATACAGGGGTTAGCCAAAAACATTCAGTACTTC. Variable domain in full (rest from reference TRBV28 and TRBJ2-4): DVKVTQSSRYLVKRTGEKVFLECVQDMDHENMFWYRQDPGLGLRLIYFSYDVKMKEKGDIPEGYSVSREKKERFSLILESASTNQTSMYLCASSFIQGLAKNIQYFGAGTRLSVL.

This sequence joins TRBV5-1 and TRBJ2-7; 10 nucleotides align to TRBD2. The CDR3 consists of 17 residues. CDR1 and CDR2 (germline): SGHRS, YFSETQ. After removal of 2 bases from V and 0 bases from J, the junction contained 8 bases not matched to a gene. For the CDR3, the DNA is TGCGCCAGCAGCTTTCACCTACTAGCGGGAAGCTCCTACGAGCAGTACTTC. It yields the protein CASSFHLLAGSSYEQYF.

This clone came up once. The CDR3 coding sequence is TGTGCCAGCAGCCGCCCGAGACAGGGGGTCGTTGACGAGCAGTACTTC. Amino acid sequence: CASSRPRQGVVDEQYF. The J gene is TRBJ2-7, the V gene TRBV5-4, with TRBD1 matching over 9 bases. The CDR3 contains 16 residues. Germline CDR1 is SGHNT and CDR2 is YYREEE (reference sequence). V shed 4 bases and J 5 bases; nucleotides not matched to a gene: 13. Based on the CDR3 plus reference TRBV5-4 and TRBJ2-7, the full variable domain is ETGVTQSPTHLIKTRGQQVTLRCSSQSGHNTVSWYQQALGQGPQFIFQYYREEENGRGNFPPRFSGLQFPNYSSELNVNALELDDSALYLCASSRPRQGVVDEQYFGPGTRLTVT.

The rearrangement uses TRBV6-5 and TRBJ1-6; D is undetermined. Germline values: CDR1 MNHEY, CDR2 SVGAGI. The length of the CDR3 is 13 residues. Trimming removed 9 bases from V and 3 bases from J, with 9 bases in between. The CDR3 here is CASSINYNSPLHF. The CDR3 DNA follows: TGTGCCAGTTCGATCAACTATAATTCACCCCTCCACTTT.

This chain joins TRBV24-1 and TRBJ2-5; 9 bases fit TRBD2. The CDR3 extends over 18 amino acids. Losses at the gene ends were 3 bases for V and 1 base for J; bases not matched to a gene: 11. Germline lookup yields CDR1 KGHDR and CDR2 SFDVKD. The chain's CDR3 is CATSDAIGPSGAQETQYF. The CDR3 region has the DNA TGTGCCACCAGTGATGCGATTGGGCCTAGCGGGGCCCAAGAGACCCAGTACTTC.

The chain carries TRBV24-1 and TRBJ1-3; D uncertain. V was shortened by 3 bases and J by 0 bases, with 8 bases between the two germline ends. Germline V CDR1 and CDR2: KGHDR, SFDVKD. CDR3 length equals 15 residues. This CDR3 is CATSDTGGSGNTIYF. CDR3 DNA sequence: TGTGCCACCAGTGATACCGGCGGCTCTGGAAACACCATATATTTT.

This chain links TRBV7-8 with TRBJ1-3; D gene uncertain. Trimming shortened V by 1 base and J by 0 bases, and 10 bases separated the two germline ends. The CDR3 is 16 residues long. Germline values: CDR1 SGHVS, CDR2 FQNEAQ. The CDR3 DNA follows: TGTGCCAGCAGCTTAGTGGGTCTCTCCTCTGGAAACACCATATATTTT. Residues: CASSLVGLSSGNTIYF. Supplemented by reference TRBV7-8 and TRBJ1-3, the full variable domain reads GAGVSQSPRYKVAKRGQDVALRCDPISGHVSLFWYQQALGQGPEFLTYFQNEAQLDKSGLPSDRFFAERPEGSVSTLKIQRTQQEDSAVYLCASSLVGLSSGNTIYFGEGSWLTVV.

The rearrangement joins TRBV18 to TRBJ2-5, with TRBD1 as a possible D gene (6 bases). Germline V CDR1 and CDR2: KGHSH, LQKENI. V lost 5 bases and J lost 5, with 12 bases in between. This CDR3 has 13 residues. CDR3 in amino acids: CASSVQGGETQYF. The DNA of the CDR3 is TGTGCCAGCTCAGTACAGGGTGGGGAGACCCAGTACTTC.

This clone was seen only once. V usage is TRBV3-1 (or the pseudogene TRBV3-2) and J usage is TRBJ1-1, with D perhaps TRBD1 (5 bases). V shed 4 bases and J shed 0 bases, with 15 bases lying between them. CDR3 length: 16 residues. Germline values: CDR1 LGHDT, CDR2 YNNKEL (reference sequence). CDR3 protein: CASSRTPAGMNTEAFF. The DNA of the CDR3 is TGTGCCAGCAGCCGTACCCCCGCAGGGATGAACACTGAAGCTTTCTTT.

V is TRBV11-2 and J is TRBJ2-3, with TRBD2 matching over 9 bases. With 3 bases clipped from V and 3 bases from J, the junction kept 13 bases outside the gene matches. The CDR3 consists of 18 residues. Germline loops: CDR1 SGHAT, CDR2 FQNNGV. As DNA, the CDR3 is TGTGCCAGCAGCTTGATATTTACGAGCGGGGGGCAAACAGATACGCAGTATTTT. Protein product: CASSLIFTSGGQTDTQYF. The complete variable domain, with remaining parts taken from reference TRBV11-2 and TRBJ2-3, reads EAGVAQSPRYKIIEKRQSVAFWCNPISGHATLYWYQQILGQGPKLLIQFQNNGVVDDSQLPKDRFSAERLKGVDSTLKIQPAKLEDSAVYLCASSLIFTSGGQTDTQYFGPGTRLTVL.

The chain combines TRBV5-1 with TRBJ2-7; the match to TRBD1 covers 7 bases. Germline-derived CDR1 and CDR2 are SGHRS and YFSETQ. V lost 3 bases, J lost 5 bases, and 8 bases stayed unmatched. The CDR3 has 14 amino acids. In DNA, the CDR3 is TGCGCCAGCAGCTCCCGGACAGGCCTGGACGAGCAGTACTTC. It yields the protein CASSSRTGLDEQYF.

The chain employs TRBV4-2 and TRBJ1-6; the match to TRBD1 covers 7 bases. The CDR3 is 18 residues long. The germline V gene has CDR1 LGHNA and CDR2 YNFKEQ. With V trimmed by 5 bases and J by 0 bases, 10 bases remained unmatched. The CDR3 sequence is CASSNPDRASSYNSPLHF. The CDR3 nucleotides are TGTGCCAGCAGCAACCCAGACAGGGCTAGCTCCTATAATTCACCCCTCCACTTT.

The chain links TRBV11-3 to TRBJ2-1, with TRBD1 matching over 11 bases. Looked up from germline, CDR1 is SGHNT and CDR2 is YENEEA. The V segment lost 0 bases and the J segment 5 bases; nucleotides outside the gene matches: 6. The CDR3 length is 17 residues. Written as DNA, the CDR3 is TGTGCCAGCAGCTTAGAAACCGGGACAGGGGGTAACAATGAGCAGTTCTTC. Protein: CASSLETGTGGNNEQFF.

The chain links TRBV9 to TRBJ1-1; 7 bases are shared with TRBD1. Germline CDR1 and CDR2: SGDLS and YYNGEE. The CDR3 contains 14 residues. V dropped 2 bases and J dropped 0; count of bases not matched to a gene: 1. The CDR3 loop reads CASSVRGLNTEAFF. Here the CDR3 DNA reads TGTGCCAGCAGCGTTAGGGGGCTGAACACTGAAGCTTTCTTT.

V gene TRBV2 combines with J gene TRBJ2-2, with D tentatively TRBD1 (5 bases). Trimming removed 1 base at V and 6 bases at J, with 12 bases between. CDR3 length: 15 amino acids. CDR1 is SNHLY and CDR2 is FYNNEI in the germline V gene. The CDR3 loop is CASSEEGLGSGELFF. The CDR3 DNA reads TGTGCCAGCAGTGAAGAGGGGCTCGGTTCCGGGGAGCTGTTTTTT. Using reference TRBV2 and TRBJ2-2 for the parts outside the CDR3, the full variable domain is EPEVTQTPSHQVTQMGQEVILRCVPISNHLYFYWYRQILGQKVEFLVSFYNNEISEKSEIFDDQFSVERPDGSNFTLKIRSTKLEDSAMYFCASSEEGLGSGELFFGEGSRLTVL.

The rearrangement joins TRBV4-2 to TRBJ2-7; D not resolved. Germline assignment: CDR1 LGHNA and CDR2 YNFKEQ. The V gene lost 0 bases and the J gene lost 3 bases, with 12 bases spanning the gap. The CDR3 runs 15 residues. This chain's CDR3 is CASSQEGGFNYEQYF. The CDR3 region has the DNA TGTGCCAGCAGCCAAGAGGGTGGATTCAACTACGAGCAGTACTTC.

The chain has TRBV5-1 and TRBJ2-2; D remains ambiguous. The CDR3 is 16 amino acids. The germline V gene has CDR1 SGHRS and CDR2 YFSETQ. The V gene lost 4 bases and the J gene lost 5 bases, with 18 bases spanning the gap. The CDR3 loop reads CASSPLGGLGTGELFF. The CDR3 DNA sequence: TGCGCCAGCAGCCCTCTGGGTGGCCTTGGAACCGGGGAGCTGTTTTTT.

This chain joins TRBV28 and TRBJ1-4; D unclear. Per the germline V gene, CDR1 is MDHEN and CDR2 is SYDVKM. Trimming shortened V by 8 bases and J by 4 bases, and 17 bases separated the two germline ends. The length of the CDR3 is 15 residues. The DNA of the CDR3 is TGTGCCAGCGCCCGTGGTACAGCTGGTAATGAAAAACTGTTTTTT. This gives the protein CASARGTAGNEKLFF.

The chain links TRBV23-1 to TRBJ2-7; 7 bases are shared with TRBD1. TRBV23-1 is given ORF status, its function remaining uncertain. The CDR3 contains 17 residues. Trimming cost V 3 bases and J 2 bases; bases outside gene matches: 13. Written as DNA, the CDR3 is TGCGCCAGCAGTCAGTATTACCGGGACAGTCAGCCCTACGAGCAGTACTTC. Its protein is CASSQYYRDSQPYEQYF.

The J gene is TRBJ2-1, the V gene TRBV18; D not resolved. This CDR3 has 14 residues. The germline gives CDR1 KGHSH, CDR2 LQKENI. Trimming took 1 base from V and 5 from J, leaving 9 bases between them. The CDR3 here is CASSPLNVHNEQFF. As DNA, the CDR3 is TGTGCCAGCTCACCACTGAACGTTCACAATGAGCAGTTCTTC.